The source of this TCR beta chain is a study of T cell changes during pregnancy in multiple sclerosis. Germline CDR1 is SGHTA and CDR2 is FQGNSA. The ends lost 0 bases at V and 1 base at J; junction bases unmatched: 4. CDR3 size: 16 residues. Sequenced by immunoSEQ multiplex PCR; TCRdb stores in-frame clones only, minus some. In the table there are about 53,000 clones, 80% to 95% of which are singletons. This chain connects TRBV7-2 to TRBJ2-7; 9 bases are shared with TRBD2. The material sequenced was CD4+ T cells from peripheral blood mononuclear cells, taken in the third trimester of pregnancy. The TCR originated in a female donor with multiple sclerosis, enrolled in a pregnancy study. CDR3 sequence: CASSLARSGGSYEQYF. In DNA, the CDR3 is TGTGCCAGCAGCTTAGCGCGTAGCGGGGGTTCCTACGAGCAGTACTTC.